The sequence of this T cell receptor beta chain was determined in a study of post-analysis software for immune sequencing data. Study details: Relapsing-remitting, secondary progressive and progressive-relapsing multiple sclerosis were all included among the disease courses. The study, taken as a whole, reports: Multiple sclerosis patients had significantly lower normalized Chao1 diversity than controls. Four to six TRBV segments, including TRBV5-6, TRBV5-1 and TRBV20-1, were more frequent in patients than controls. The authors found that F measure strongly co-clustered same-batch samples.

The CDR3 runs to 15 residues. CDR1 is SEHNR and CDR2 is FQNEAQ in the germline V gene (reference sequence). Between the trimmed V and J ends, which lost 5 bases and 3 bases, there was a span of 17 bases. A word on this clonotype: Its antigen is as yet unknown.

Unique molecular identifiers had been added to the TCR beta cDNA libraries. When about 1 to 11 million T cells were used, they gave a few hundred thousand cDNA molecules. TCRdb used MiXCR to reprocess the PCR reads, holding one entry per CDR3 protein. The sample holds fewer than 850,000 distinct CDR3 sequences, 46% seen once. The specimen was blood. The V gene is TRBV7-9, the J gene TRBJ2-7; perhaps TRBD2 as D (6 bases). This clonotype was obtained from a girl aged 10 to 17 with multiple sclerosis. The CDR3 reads CASSHPPSASYEQYF. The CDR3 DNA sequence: TGTGCCAGCAGCCATCCCCCTAGCGCTAGCTACGAGCAGTACTTC.